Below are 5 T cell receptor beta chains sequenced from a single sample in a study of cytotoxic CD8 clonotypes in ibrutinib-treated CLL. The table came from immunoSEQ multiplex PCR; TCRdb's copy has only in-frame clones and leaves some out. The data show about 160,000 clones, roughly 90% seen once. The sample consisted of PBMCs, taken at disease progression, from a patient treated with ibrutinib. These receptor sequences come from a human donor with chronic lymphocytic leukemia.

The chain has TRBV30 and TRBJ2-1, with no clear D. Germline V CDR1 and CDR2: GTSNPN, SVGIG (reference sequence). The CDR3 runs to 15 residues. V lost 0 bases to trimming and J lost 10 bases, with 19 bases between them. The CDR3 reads CAWSVIRTAVGEQFF. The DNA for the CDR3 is TGTGCCTGGAGTGTAATTCGGACGGCGGTGGGGGAGCAGTTCTTC.

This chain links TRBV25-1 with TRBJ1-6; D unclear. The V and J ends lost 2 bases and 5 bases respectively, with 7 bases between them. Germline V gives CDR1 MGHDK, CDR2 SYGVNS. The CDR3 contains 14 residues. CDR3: CASSEPRNNSPLHF. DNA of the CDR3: TGTGCCAGCAGTGAACCCAGAAATAATTCACCCCTCCACTTT.

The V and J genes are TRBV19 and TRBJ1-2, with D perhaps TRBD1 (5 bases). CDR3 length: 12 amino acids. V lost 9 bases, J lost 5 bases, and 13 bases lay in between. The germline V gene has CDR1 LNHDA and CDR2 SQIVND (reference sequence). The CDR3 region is CASRDSQYGYTF. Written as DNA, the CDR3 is TGTGCCAGCCGCGACAGTCAATATGGCTACACCTTC.

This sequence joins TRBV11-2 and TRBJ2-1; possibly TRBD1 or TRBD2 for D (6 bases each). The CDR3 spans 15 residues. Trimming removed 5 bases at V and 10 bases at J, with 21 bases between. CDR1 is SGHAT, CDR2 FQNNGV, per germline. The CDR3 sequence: CASSRPGLSGVEQFF. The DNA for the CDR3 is TGTGCCAGCAGCCGGCCGGGACTTTCAGGGGTAGAGCAGTTCTTC.

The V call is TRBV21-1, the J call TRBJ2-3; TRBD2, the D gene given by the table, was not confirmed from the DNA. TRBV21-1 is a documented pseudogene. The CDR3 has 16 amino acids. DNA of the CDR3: TGTGCCAGCAGCAAAGCGCTAGCGGGAGTCACAGATACGCAGTATTTT. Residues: CASSKALAGVTDTQYF.